The clone carrying this T cell receptor beta chain was seen many times. This CDR3 is 15 amino acids long. Germline lookup yields CDR1 SGHTA and CDR2 FQGNSA. The J segment lost 9 bases and the V segment lost 5 bases, leaving 11 bases of the junction unmatched. TCRdb analysed the reads with MiXCR anew, one entry per CDR3 protein. Of 120,000 to 150,000 distinct CDR3 sequences in the sample, about 6% were seen once. This record comes from a study of T cell repertoires in cytomegalovirus infection. Study-wide background: TCR beta signatures that were public indicated CMV infection and matching HLA type.

The material sequenced was PBMCs. V usage is TRBV7-2 and J usage is TRBJ2-5, with TRBD1 identical over 11 bases. The sequence came from a human donor in good health (CMV status not recorded). Some clones in this sample may be carry-over from other donors' samples. CDR3 sequence reads: CASSINPGQGGAQYF. The CDR3 DNA reads as TGTGCCAGCAGCATAAACCCGGGACAGGGGGGGGCCCAGTACTTC.